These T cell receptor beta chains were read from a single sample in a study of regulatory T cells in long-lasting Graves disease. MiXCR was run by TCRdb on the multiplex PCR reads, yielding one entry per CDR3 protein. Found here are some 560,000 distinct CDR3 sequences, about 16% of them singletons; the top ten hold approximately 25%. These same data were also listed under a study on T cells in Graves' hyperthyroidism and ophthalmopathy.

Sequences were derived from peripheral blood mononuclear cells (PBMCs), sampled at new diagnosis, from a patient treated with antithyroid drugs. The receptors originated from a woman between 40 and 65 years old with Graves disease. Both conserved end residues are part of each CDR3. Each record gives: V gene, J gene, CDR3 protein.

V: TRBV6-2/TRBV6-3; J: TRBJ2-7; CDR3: CASSYGAGGYEQYF
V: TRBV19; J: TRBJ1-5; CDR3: CATQQIRTGFGWRNQPQHF
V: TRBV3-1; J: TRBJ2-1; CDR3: CASSQGRAGGLNEQFF
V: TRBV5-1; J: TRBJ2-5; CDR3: CASSSAGIQETQYF
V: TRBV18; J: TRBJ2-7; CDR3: CASSYGDEQYF
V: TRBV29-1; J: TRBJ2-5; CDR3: CSVEGTQQETQYF
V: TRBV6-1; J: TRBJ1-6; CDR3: CASSTAMGQISPLHF
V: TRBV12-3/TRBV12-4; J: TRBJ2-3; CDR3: CASSNRGTSTDTQYF
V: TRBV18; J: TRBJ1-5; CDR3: CASSPRTDSNQPQHF
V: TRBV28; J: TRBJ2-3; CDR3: CASSPRTLGTDTQYF
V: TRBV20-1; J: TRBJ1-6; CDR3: CSAGIGGSYNSPLHF
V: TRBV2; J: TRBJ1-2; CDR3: CASSEALPGGDGYTF
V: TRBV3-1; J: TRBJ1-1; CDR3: CASSPLSAGAQVGTEAFF
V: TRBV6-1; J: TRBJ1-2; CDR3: CASSDGDSGGYTF
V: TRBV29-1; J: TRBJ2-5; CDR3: CSAERQGTTQYF
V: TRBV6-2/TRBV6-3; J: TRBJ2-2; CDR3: CASSCSREMGNTGELFF
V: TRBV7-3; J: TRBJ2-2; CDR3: CASSLSGAPTGELFF
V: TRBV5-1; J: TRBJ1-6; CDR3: CASSLDVTENSPLHF
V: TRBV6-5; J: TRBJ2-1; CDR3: CASSYRRSILAVSHEQFF
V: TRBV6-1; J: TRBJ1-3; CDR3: CASRAVGSGNTIYF
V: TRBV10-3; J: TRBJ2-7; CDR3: CAISRDRGQEQYF
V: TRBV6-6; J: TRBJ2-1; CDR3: CASSYLGQPNNEQFF
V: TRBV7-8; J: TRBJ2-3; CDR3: CASSLGLMGRTDTQYF
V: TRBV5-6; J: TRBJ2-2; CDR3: CASSDAAQGTGELFF